One T cell receptor (beta chain) is described in this entry. Its specificity is unknown. TCRdb re-derived calls from the 5' RACE reads in MiXCR, one entry per CDR3 protein. The sample yields hundreds of thousands of distinct CDR3 sequences, approximately 24% seen once. This entry is derived from a study of identical twins. Study results and limitations: Reduced insertions were recorded for abundant cord blood beta clonotypes, with no such pattern in memory repertoires.

Trimming removed 1 base at V and 7 bases at J, with 14 bases between. Germline values: CDR1 SNHLY, CDR2 FYNNEI. This CDR3 region has 14 residues. The same sample was also used in a study of T cells expressing NK-cell markers.

The sequence came from a woman aged 18-29 years in good health. Sequencing input: CD4+ T cells sorted from blood. The gene calls are TRBV2 and TRBJ2-7, with D maybe TRBD1 (5 bases). CDR3 protein: CASSEVPGSGEQYF. The CDR3 nucleotides are TGTGCCAGCAGTGAAGTTCCAGGGTCGGGTGAGCAGTACTTC.